This T cell receptor (beta chain) was retrieved from a study of OX40 agonist ivuxolimab in advanced cancers. The overall study: Each patient was given ivuxolimab into a vein every 2 weeks, at 0.01 to 10 mg/kg.

The germline CDR1 and CDR2 sequences are SGHRS and YFSETQ. V was cut by 1 base and J by 3 bases, with 16 bases left in between. The CDR3 covers 16 residues. This clone has more than one count but fewer than ten. Libraries were prepared by immunoSEQ multiplex PCR; TCRdb keeps only in-frame clonotypes and omits some of them. Here the sample spans roughly 67,000 clones, 70% to 85% being singletons. The TCR sequence derives from an adult with an advanced solid tumor such as melanoma, head and neck, liver or kidney cancer. The gene calls are TRBV5-1 and TRBJ2-5; D gene ambiguous. This specimen was CD4+ or CD8+ T cells sorted from blood, taken in a trial of the OX40 agonist ivuxolimab. CDR3 nucleotides: TGCGCCAGCAGCTTGAAGGGTAGTAGGGTGGAAGAGACCCAGTACTTC. This translates into CASSLKGSRVEETQYF.